This T cell receptor beta chain is from a study of read filtering for tumor transcriptome and immune sequencing. On the study more broadly: IR-seq gave about 4 to 10.27 million TCR reads per sample; RNA-seq gave about 75 to 1,300.

Ten or more counts support this clonotype. The length of the CDR3 is 15 residues. Germline V gene data show CDR1 as DFQATT and CDR2 as SNEGSKA (reference sequence). Losses at the gene ends were 0 bases for V and 6 bases for J; bases not matched to a gene: 10. This library used roughly 0.4 ug RNA and molecular barcoded adaptors spanning alpha/delta and beta/gamma chains. TCRdb itself ran the reads through MiXCR, one entry per CDR3 protein. This sample carries approximately 90,000 distinct CDR3 sequences, roughly 12% of them seen once, and the ten largest clones take around 14%. The TCR originated in a donor aged 40 or older with multiple myeloma. The J gene is TRBJ1-1, the V gene TRBV20-1, with 7 bases that match TRBD1. The material sequenced was a population of CD138-negative cells sorted from bone marrow. The DNA for the CDR3 is TGCAGTGCTAGAGATCCGATGACAGGGCTCGCTGAAGCTTTCTTT. It specifies CSARDPMTGLAEAFF.